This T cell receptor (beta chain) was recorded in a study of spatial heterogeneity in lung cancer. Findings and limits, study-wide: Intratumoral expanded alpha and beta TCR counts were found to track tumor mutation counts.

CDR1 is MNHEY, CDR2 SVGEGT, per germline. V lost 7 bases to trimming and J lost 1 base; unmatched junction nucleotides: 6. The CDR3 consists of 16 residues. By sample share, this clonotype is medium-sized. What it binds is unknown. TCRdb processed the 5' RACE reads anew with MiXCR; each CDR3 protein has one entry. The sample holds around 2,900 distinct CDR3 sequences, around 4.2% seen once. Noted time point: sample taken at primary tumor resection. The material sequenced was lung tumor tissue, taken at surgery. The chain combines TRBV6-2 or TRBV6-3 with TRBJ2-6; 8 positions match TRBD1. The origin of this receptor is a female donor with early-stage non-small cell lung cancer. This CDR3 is CASMDRVFSGANVLTF. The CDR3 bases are TGTGCCAGCATGGACAGGGTGTTTTCTGGGGCCAACGTCCTGACTTTC.